This T cell receptor beta chain was sequenced in a study of blood T cells in healthy people across ages. The use of a sample-barcoded 5' primer and a J-beta primer mix characterized a second PCR of roughly 7 to 11 cycles. MiXCR, run by TCRdb on the 5' RACE reads, gives a single entry per CDR3 protein. The profile shows around 2 million distinct CDR3 sequences, roughly two fifths of them singletons. With 4 bases clipped from V and 8 bases from J, the junction kept 12 bases outside the gene matches. Germline V lookup: CDR1 SGHTA, CDR2 FQGNSA. This CDR3 contains 15 residues. This clonotype showed up just a few times. Its specificity is not known. Study-level results: In long-lived donors, naive CD4+ cell counts and diversity exceeded those of aged donors. Naive T cell percentage strongly correlated with TCR beta diversity.

Sequencing was performed on blood. The receptor comes from a human donor in good health. The J gene is TRBJ1-2, the V gene TRBV7-2; 8 bases align to TRBD1. CDR3 in amino acids: CASSSNQGASGGYTF. The CDR3 nucleotides are TGTGCCAGCAGCTCTAATCAGGGGGCGTCTGGAGGCTACACCTTC.